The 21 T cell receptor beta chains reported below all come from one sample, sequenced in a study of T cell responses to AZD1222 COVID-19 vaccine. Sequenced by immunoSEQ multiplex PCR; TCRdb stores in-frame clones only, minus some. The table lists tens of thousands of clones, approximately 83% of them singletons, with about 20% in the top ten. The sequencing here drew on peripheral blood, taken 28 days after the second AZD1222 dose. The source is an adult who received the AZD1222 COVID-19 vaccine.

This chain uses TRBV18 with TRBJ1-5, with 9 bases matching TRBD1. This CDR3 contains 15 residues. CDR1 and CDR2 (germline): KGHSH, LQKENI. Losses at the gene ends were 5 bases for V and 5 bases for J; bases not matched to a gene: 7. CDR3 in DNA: TGTGCCAGCTCAAGTGAAACAGGGGGCTATCAGCCCCAGCATTTT. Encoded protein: CASSSETGGYQPQHF.

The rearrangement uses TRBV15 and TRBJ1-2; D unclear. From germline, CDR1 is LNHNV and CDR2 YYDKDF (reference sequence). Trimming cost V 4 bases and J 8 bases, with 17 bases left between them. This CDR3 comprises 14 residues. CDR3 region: CATSNLRGAKGYTF. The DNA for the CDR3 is TGTGCCACCAGCAACTTACGAGGAGCAAAAGGCTACACCTTC.

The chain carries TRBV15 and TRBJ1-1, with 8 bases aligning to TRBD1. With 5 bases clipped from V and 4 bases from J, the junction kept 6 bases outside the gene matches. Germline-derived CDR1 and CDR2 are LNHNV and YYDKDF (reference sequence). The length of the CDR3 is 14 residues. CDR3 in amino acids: CATSVRTGPTEAFF. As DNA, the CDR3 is TGTGCCACCAGCGTTCGGACAGGGCCCACTGAAGCTTTCTTT.

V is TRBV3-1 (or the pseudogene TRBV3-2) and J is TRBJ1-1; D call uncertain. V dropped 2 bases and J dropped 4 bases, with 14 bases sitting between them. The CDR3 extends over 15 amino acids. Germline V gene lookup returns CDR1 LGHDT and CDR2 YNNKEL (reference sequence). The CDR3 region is CASSQTRIGGTEAFF. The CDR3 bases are TGTGCCAGCAGCCAAACCCGGATAGGTGGCACTGAAGCTTTCTTT.

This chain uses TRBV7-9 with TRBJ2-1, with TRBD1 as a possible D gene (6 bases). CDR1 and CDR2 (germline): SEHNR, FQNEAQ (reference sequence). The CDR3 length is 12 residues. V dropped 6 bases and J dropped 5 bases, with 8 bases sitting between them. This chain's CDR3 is CASSRTDNEQFF. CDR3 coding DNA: TGTGCCAGCAGTCGGACAGACAATGAGCAGTTCTTC.

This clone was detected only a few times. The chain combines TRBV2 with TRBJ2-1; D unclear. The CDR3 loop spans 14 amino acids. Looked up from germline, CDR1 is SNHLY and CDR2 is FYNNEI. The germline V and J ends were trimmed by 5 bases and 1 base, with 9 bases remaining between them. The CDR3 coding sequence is TGTGCCAGCAGTCCCGCAGGATCCTACAATGAGCAGTTCTTC. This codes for CASSPAGSYNEQFF.

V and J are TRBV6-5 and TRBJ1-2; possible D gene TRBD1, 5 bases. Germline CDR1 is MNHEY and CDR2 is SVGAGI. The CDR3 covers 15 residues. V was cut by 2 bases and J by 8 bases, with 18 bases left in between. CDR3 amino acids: CASSYQPGTNRGYTF. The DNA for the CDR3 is TGTGCCAGCAGTTACCAGCCCGGGACCAACAGGGGCTACACCTTC.

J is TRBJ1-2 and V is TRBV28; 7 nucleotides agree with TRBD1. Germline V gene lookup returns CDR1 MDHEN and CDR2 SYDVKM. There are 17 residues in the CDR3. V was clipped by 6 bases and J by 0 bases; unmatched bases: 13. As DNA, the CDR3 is TGTGCCAGCAGGATCGACAGGGCAGGGGGATCTAACTATGGCTACACCTTC. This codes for CASRIDRAGGSNYGYTF.

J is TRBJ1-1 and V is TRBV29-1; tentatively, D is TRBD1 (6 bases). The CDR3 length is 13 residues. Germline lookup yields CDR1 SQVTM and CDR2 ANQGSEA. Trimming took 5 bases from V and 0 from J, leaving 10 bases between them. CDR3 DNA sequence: TGCAGCGTTCTTGGGGGGCTGAACACTGAAGCTTTCTTT. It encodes CSVLGGLNTEAFF.

CDR3 protein: CASSLFTQGNYGYTF. The CDR3, as DNA: TGTGCCAGCAGTTTATTCACACAGGGAAACTATGGCTACACCTTC. The chain is built from TRBV28 and TRBJ1-2; a possible D gene is TRBD1 (6 bases). Trimming cost V 1 base and J 2 bases, with 11 bases left between them. The CDR3 is made up of 15 amino acids. Germline V lookup: CDR1 MDHEN, CDR2 SYDVKM.

The CDR3 region is CASSEVGSGANVLTF. The CDR3 coding sequence is TGTGCCAGCAGTGAGGTGGGCTCTGGGGCCAACGTCCTGACTTTC. J is TRBJ2-6 and V is TRBV2, with D unclear. The germline V gene has CDR1 SNHLY and CDR2 FYNNEI. CDR3 length: 15 amino acids. V lost 3 bases and J 0 bases, leaving 6 bases between the germline ends. Together with reference TRBV2 and TRBJ2-6, the CDR3 gives the full variable domain: EPEVTQTPSHQVTQMGQEVILRCVPISNHLYFYWYRQILGQKVEFLVSFYNNEISEKSEIFDDQFSVERPDGSNFTLKIRSTKLEDSAMYFCASSEVGSGANVLTFGAGSRLTVL.

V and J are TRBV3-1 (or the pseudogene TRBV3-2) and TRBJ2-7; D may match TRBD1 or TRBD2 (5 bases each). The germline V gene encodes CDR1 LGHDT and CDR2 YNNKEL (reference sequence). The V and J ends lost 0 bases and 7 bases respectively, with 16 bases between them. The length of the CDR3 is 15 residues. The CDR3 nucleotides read TGTGCCAGCAGCCAAGATTCGGGGCCGACACGGGAGCAGTACTTC. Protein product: CASSQDSGPTREQYF.

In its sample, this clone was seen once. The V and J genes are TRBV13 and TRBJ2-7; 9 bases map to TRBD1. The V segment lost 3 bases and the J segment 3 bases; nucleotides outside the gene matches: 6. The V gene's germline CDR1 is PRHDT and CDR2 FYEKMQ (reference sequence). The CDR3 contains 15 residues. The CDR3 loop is CASSFGQGIFYEQYF. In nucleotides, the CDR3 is TGTGCCAGCAGCTTCGGACAGGGGATTTTCTACGAGCAGTACTTC.

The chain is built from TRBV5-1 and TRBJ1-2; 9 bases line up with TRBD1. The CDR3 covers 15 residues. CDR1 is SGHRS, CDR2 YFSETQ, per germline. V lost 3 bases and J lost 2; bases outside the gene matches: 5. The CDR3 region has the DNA TGCGCCAGCAGCTCATCCGGACAGGGGAACTATGGCTACACCTTC. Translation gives CASSSSGQGNYGYTF.

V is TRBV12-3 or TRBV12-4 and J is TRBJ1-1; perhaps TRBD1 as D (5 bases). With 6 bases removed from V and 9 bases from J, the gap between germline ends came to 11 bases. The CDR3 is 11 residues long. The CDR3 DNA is TGTGCCAGCAGAGGGACGGTAAAAGCTTTCTTT. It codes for CASRGTVKAFF.

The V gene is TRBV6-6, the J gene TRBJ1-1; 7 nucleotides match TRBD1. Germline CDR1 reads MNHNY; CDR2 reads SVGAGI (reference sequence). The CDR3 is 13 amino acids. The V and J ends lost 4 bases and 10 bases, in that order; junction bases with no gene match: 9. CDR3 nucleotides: TGTGCCAGCAGTTTCCAGGGGGGCGTCGTAGCTTTCTTT. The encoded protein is CASSFQGGVVAFF.

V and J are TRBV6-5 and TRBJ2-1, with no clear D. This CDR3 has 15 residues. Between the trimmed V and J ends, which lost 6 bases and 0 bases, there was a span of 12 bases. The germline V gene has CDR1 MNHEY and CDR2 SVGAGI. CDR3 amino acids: CASRGRVDSYNEQFF. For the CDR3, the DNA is TGTGCCAGCAGAGGTCGGGTTGACTCCTACAATGAGCAGTTCTTC.

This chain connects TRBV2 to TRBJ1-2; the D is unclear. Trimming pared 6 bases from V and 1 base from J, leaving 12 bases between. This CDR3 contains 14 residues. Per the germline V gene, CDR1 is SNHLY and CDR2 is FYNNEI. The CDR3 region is CASRTRTVNYGYTF. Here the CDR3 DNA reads TGTGCCAGCAGGACACGGACCGTTAACTATGGCTACACCTTC. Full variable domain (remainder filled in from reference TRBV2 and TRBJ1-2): EPEVTQTPSHQVTQMGQEVILRCVPISNHLYFYWYRQILGQKVEFLVSFYNNEISEKSEIFDDQFSVERPDGSNFTLKIRSTKLEDSAMYFCASRTRTVNYGYTFGSGTRLTVV.

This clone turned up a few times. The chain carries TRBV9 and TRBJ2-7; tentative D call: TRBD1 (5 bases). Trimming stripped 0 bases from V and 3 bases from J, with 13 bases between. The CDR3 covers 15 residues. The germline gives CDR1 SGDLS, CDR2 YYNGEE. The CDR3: CASSVGRQLDYEQYF. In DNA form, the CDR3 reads TGTGCCAGCAGCGTAGGGAGACAGCTAGACTACGAGCAGTACTTC.

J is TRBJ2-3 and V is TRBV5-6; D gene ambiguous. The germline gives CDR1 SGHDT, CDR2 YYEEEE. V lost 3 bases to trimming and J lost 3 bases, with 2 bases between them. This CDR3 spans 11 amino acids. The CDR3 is CASSSTDTQYF. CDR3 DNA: TGTGCCAGCAGCTCTACAGATACGCAGTATTTT.

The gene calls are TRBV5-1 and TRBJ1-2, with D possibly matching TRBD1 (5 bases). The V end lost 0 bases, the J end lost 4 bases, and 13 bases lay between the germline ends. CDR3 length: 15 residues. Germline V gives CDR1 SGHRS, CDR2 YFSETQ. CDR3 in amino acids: CASSLGRERPYGYTF. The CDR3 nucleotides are TGCGCCAGCAGCTTGGGCAGGGAACGTCCCTATGGCTACACCTTC.